This TCR beta chain was sequenced for a study of control samples from healthy donors and cancer patients. The V and J ends lost 0 bases and 2 bases respectively, with 11 bases between them. The germline V gene encodes CDR1 SEHNR and CDR2 FQNEAQ (reference sequence). The CDR3 has 15 amino acids. TCRdb keeps only in-frame clones here, not all; method: immunoSEQ multiplex PCR. The sample contains about 160,000 clones, 85% to 95% of which appear only once. This clonotype was sampled from a middle-aged woman in good health. The chain couples TRBV7-9 to TRBJ2-7; D remains unclear. The specimen was blood. This CDR3 is CASSLALQLTYEQYF. CDR3 sequence (DNA): TGTGCCAGCAGCTTAGCGCTCCAACTAACCTACGAGCAGTACTTC.